Below are 15 T cell receptor beta chains sequenced from a single sample in a study of blood T cells in healthy people across ages. A second PCR, run for roughly 7 to 12 cycles, used a sample-barcoded 5' primer plus a J-beta primer mix. TCRdb re-called the 5' RACE reads with MiXCR, one entry per CDR3 protein. The sample holds 1.5 million or so distinct CDR3 sequences, roughly 45% seen once. Sequencing was done on a sample of blood. These receptors all come from a woman aged 18-29 years in good health.

In its sample, this clonotype was seen a few times. The V gene is TRBV27, the J gene TRBJ1-2; D is unresolved. Germline CDR1 MNHEY, CDR2 SMNVEV (reference sequence). Deletions cut 0 bases from V and 4 bases from J, with 9 bases between. This CDR3 spans 14 amino acids. In DNA, the CDR3 is TGTGCCAGCAGTTTATCCGGCTCTTTCTATGGCTACACCTTC. Amino acids: CASSLSGSFYGYTF.

The chain's CDR3 is CASSNRDRITDTQYF. For the CDR3, the DNA is TGTGCCAGCAGCAACCGGGACAGGATCACAGATACGCAGTATTTT. The V call is TRBV9, the J call TRBJ2-3, with 8 nucleotides matching TRBD1. The CDR3 is 15 amino acids. J was trimmed by 2 bases and V by 4 bases; bases with no gene match: 6. From germline, CDR1 is SGDLS and CDR2 YYNGEE.

The chain links TRBV20-1 to TRBJ1-2; D may be TRBD1 (5 bases). CDR1 is DFQATT, CDR2 SNEGSKA, per germline (reference sequence). With 4 bases removed from V and 5 bases from J, the gap between germline ends came to 14 bases. The CDR3 is 13 residues long. CDR3 residues: CSAKITGGYGYTF. In nucleotides, the CDR3 is TGCAGTGCTAAGATAACAGGAGGATATGGCTACACCTTC.

V usage is TRBV12-3 or TRBV12-4 and J usage is TRBJ1-1, with TRBD1 matching over 8 bases. The V and J ends lost 9 bases and 5 bases, in that order; junction bases with no gene match: 5. This CDR3 comprises 12 residues. The CDR3 DNA reads TGTGCCAGTACTACAGGGGGTACTGAAGCTTTCTTT. As protein: CASTTGGTEAFF.

This clonotype was counted between two and nine times. The chain recombines TRBV11-2 with TRBJ2-2, with D uncertain. Trimming cost V 5 bases and J 1 base, with 8 bases left between them. This CDR3 has 14 amino acids. In germline, CDR1 is SGHAT, CDR2 FQNNGV. The CDR3 here is CASSPSRNTGELFF. The CDR3 DNA reads as TGTGCCAGCAGCCCCTCACGGAACACCGGGGAGCTGTTTTTT.

This clonotype was counted at least ten times. This chain joins TRBV28 and TRBJ2-7; D uncertain. This CDR3 is built from 12 residues. Trimming cost V 4 bases and J 4 bases, with 8 bases left between them. Germline V CDR1 and CDR2: MDHEN, SYDVKM. The CDR3 is CASSSARYEQYF. CDR3 nucleotide sequence: TGTGCCAGCAGTTCCGCCAGGTACGAGCAGTACTTC.

The chain carries TRBV29-1 and TRBJ1-2, with a possible D match to TRBD1 (5 bases). The V end was cut by 1 base, the J end by 1 base, with 16 bases between. The germline CDR1 and CDR2 sequences are SQVTM and ANQGSEA. The length of the CDR3 is 16 residues. This CDR3 reads CSVEGLGTDFNYGYTF. The DNA for the CDR3 is TGCAGCGTTGAAGGTTTGGGGACTGATTTTAACTATGGCTACACCTTC.

The chain recombines TRBV4-1 with TRBJ2-5; D is undetermined. V was shortened by 0 bases and J by 4 bases, with 9 bases between the two germline ends. The CDR3 loop spans 14 amino acids. Germline lookup yields CDR1 MGHRA and CDR2 YSYEKL. Written as DNA, the CDR3 is TGCGCCAGCAGCCAAGAGGTATCTAGAGAGACCCAGTACTTC. This translates into CASSQEVSRETQYF.

The chain uses TRBV4-1 and TRBJ1-2; TRBD1 might be the D (5 bases). The CDR3 spans 14 residues. Germline-derived CDR1 and CDR2 are MGHRA and YSYEKL. The V and J ends lost 0 bases and 7 bases respectively, with 12 bases between them. The CDR3: CASSQDNRSRGYTF. In DNA, the CDR3 is TGCGCCAGCAGCCAAGACAACAGGTCTCGTGGCTACACCTTC.

This clonotype was seen only a few times. As DNA, the CDR3 is TGTGCCAGCTCACCCGAACAGGGAAAACCCCTCCACTTT. Amino acid sequence: CASSPEQGKPLHF. This chain joins TRBV18 and TRBJ1-6, with D maybe TRBD1 (6 bases). Germline values: CDR1 KGHSH, CDR2 LQKENI. Trimming cost V 3 bases and J 12 bases, with 12 bases left between them. The CDR3 length is 13 residues.

This chain links TRBV20-1 with TRBJ1-1, with 9 bases that match TRBD1. This CDR3 has 13 amino acids. After removal of 1 base from V and 5 bases from J, the junction contained 2 bases not matched to a gene. Per germline, CDR1 DFQATT and CDR2 SNEGSKA (reference sequence). CDR3 protein: CSARVGQGTEAFF. The DNA for the CDR3 is TGCAGTGCTAGAGTCGGACAGGGGACTGAAGCTTTCTTT.

The gene calls are TRBV27 and TRBJ1-2; D may be TRBD1 (6 bases). V lost 5 bases, J lost 0 bases, and 13 bases lay in between. CDR3 size: 15 residues. Germline-derived CDR1 and CDR2 are MNHEY and SMNVEV (reference sequence). The CDR3 region is CASSTRQVANYGYTF. The CDR3 region has the DNA TGTGCCAGCAGTACTCGACAGGTTGCTAACTATGGCTACACCTTC.

This clonotype was seen a handful of times. The chain uses TRBV7-2 and TRBJ2-3; no clear D. CDR1 is SGHTA and CDR2 is FQGNSA in the germline V gene. CDR3 length: 14 amino acids. Trimming removed 3 bases from V and 6 bases from J, with 13 bases in between. This chain's CDR3 is CASSFLANGDTQYF. In DNA, the CDR3 is TGTGCCAGCAGCTTTTTGGCGAACGGGGATACGCAGTATTTT. Full variable domain (missing parts from reference TRBV7-2 and TRBJ2-3): GAGVSQSPSNKVTEKGKDVELRCDPISGHTALYWYRQSLGQGLEFLIYFQGNSAPDKSGLPSDRFSAERTGGSVSTLTIQRTQQEDSAVYLCASSFLANGDTQYFGPGTRLTVL.

V is TRBV25-1 and J is TRBJ1-2; D may be TRBD1 (5 bases). Trimming removed 7 bases at V and 8 bases at J, with 14 bases between. Germline-derived CDR1 and CDR2 are MGHDK and SYGVNS. This CDR3 is 12 amino acids long. CDR3 DNA: TGTGCCAGCACCTGGGGGTTGGGGGGCTACACCTTC. It translates to CASTWGLGGYTF.

This clonotype turned up a few times. The rearrangement links TRBV6-1 to TRBJ2-1, with D maybe TRBD1 (5 bases). The CDR3 runs to 16 residues. V gave up 1 base and J gave up 5 bases, with 15 bases separating them. Germline V CDR1 and CDR2: MNHNS, SASEGT. CDR3 in amino acids: CASSEVARGPHNEQFF. DNA of the CDR3: TGTGCCAGCAGTGAAGTGGCTAGGGGCCCCCACAATGAGCAGTTCTTC.